This note documents a single T cell receptor beta chain sequence. V was clipped by 4 bases and J by 5 bases; unmatched bases: 1. CDR1 is SGHAT and CDR2 is FQNNGV in the germline V gene. CDR3 length equals 13 residues. These data come from a study of blood T cell repertoires in COVID-19. Overall study context: There were acute and convalescent COVID-19 samples, and they came from the United States, Italy and Spain. The analysed material was cDNA or gDNA that came from T cells, B-cell-depleted T cells, or PBMCs.

In the authors' workflow: Using reference gene primer amplification, nucleated cell counts were estimated. TCRdb keeps only in-frame clones here, not all; method: immunoSEQ multiplex PCR. That table supplies the V and J calls and clone size; D and trimming were determined from the DNA. The sample carries under 300,000 clones, around 87% recorded once. The chain has TRBV11-2 and TRBJ2-5; 10 bases are shared with TRBD2. The clonotype comes from a woman in her sixties or seventies with active or convalescent COVID-19. Sequences were obtained from peripheral blood. CDR3 protein: CASSSGLAETQYF. The CDR3 region has the DNA TGTGCCAGCAGCTCGGGACTAGCGGAGACCCAGTACTTC.